This T cell receptor beta chain was documented in a study of T cells in Graves' hyperthyroidism and ophthalmopathy. Authors of the study amplified TCR beta CDR3 regions from RNA transcripts. The primer set for the first-round RT-PCR of the TCR CDR3 was HTBI. TCRdb reprocessed the multiplex PCR reads via MiXCR and lists one record per CDR3 protein. The data show approximately 510,000 distinct CDR3 sequences, with around 43% seen just once and about 45% held by the top ten. With regard to this clonotype: As yet, its antigen is unknown.

Whole-study findings and limits: Most thyroid-expanded clonotypes above 0.001 were also found in blood. Ophthalmopathy was model-predicted a median around 6.1 months pre-onset.

Those patients with uncontrolled infection, other autoimmune disease, pregnancy or lactation were excluded. Diagnoses were established using clinical symptoms, serum thyroxine and TRAb, thyroid ultrasound and orbital computed tomography. The sequenced material came from peripheral blood or thyroid tissue (not recorded which). The source of this sequence is an adult woman with Graves' disease, either hyperthyroidism or ophthalmopathy (not recorded which).

The CDR3 loop is CASSQGYRRVVQYF. For the CDR3, the DNA is TGTGCCAGCAGCCAAGGGTACCGACGGGTGGTGCAGTACTTC. V gene TRBV14 combines with J gene TRBJ2-7; D gene ambiguous. Germline V gene sequence: CDR1 SGHDN, CDR2 FVKESK. V shed 1 base and J shed 9 bases, with 16 bases lying between them. The CDR3 extends over 14 amino acids.